Described below is a single TCR beta chain sequence and its context. This sample stems from a study of T-cell reconstitution after alpha-beta-depleted transplantation in children. Germline-derived CDR1 and CDR2 are SQVTM and ANQGSEA. The CDR3 consists of 14 residues. With 1 base removed from V and 5 bases from J, the gap between germline ends came to 14 bases. Unique molecular identifiers were incorporated when the TCRbeta library was constructed. TCRdb reanalysed the PCR reads using MiXCR and keeps one entry per CDR3 protein. The profile shows some 490,000 distinct CDR3 sequences, approximately 13% of them singletons.

This sample comprised PBMCs from the stem cell graft donor, obtained from the stem cell graft. The chain combines TRBV29-1 with TRBJ1-2; no firm D call. This TCR was recovered from a human donor who donated a stem cell graft to a child with combined immunodeficiency. CDR3 sequence reads: CSVEAEISRYGYTF. CDR3 nucleotides: TGCAGCGTTGAAGCAGAAATATCCCGGTATGGCTACACCTTC.